Listed here are 3 T cell receptor beta chains from one sample, sequenced in a study of blood T cell repertoires in COVID-19. Here immunoSEQ multiplex PCR was the method, and the copy in TCRdb shows in-frame clones only, minus some. The sample consists of about 320,000 clones, about nine tenths of them appearing once. Sequencing used peripheral blood. Receptors originate from a woman aged 30 to 39 with COVID-19, enrolled during active disease.

This chain joins TRBV7-9 and TRBJ1-2; TRBD1 agrees at 7 bases. The CDR3 is 15 residues long. The ends lost 1 base at V and 13 bases at J; junction bases unmatched: 15. The germline CDR1 and CDR2 sequences are SEHNR and FQNEAQ (reference sequence). CDR3 region: CASSLDWGTVRSVTF. DNA of the CDR3: TGTGCCAGCAGCTTAGATTGGGGGACAGTGAGGTCGGTCACCTTC.

The chain links TRBV7-9 to TRBJ1-1; D is uncertain. The length of the CDR3 is 17 residues. CDR1 SEHNR and CDR2 FQNEAQ come from the germline V gene (reference sequence). The V end was cut by 10 bases, the J end by 0 bases, with 24 bases between. For the CDR3, the DNA is TGTGCCATAATCGGGGAGATCGGGCGGGGATTGAACACTGAAGCTTTCTTT. This codes for CAIIGEIGRGLNTEAFF.

The CDR3 sequence: CASSLGSGTGPYYGYTF. Written as DNA, the CDR3 is TGTGCCAGCAGTTTAGGATCCGGGACAGGGCCCTACTATGGCTACACCTTC. The chain links TRBV27 to TRBJ1-2, with 9 positions matching TRBD1. This CDR3 is built from 17 residues. Germline values: CDR1 MNHEY, CDR2 SMNVEV (reference sequence). V lost 2 bases, J lost 3 bases, and 10 bases stayed unmatched.